What follows are 9 T cell receptor beta chains derived from one specimen sequenced in a study of T cells in Graves' hyperthyroidism and ophthalmopathy. RNA transcripts served as the template for amplifying TCR beta CDR3 regions. The HTBI primer set was used in a first-round RT-PCR of the TCR CDR3. MiXCR, applied by TCRdb to the multiplex PCR reads, yields one record per CDR3 protein. The top ten clones hold more than 20% of a sample with 380,000 or so distinct CDR3 sequences, approximately 15% of them seen once. Sequenced material: blood. The receptors derive from a man aged 30 to 45 with Graves' hyperthyroidism that later progressed to Graves' ophthalmopathy.

In its sample, this clonotype was seen many times. The genes are TRBV20-1 and TRBJ2-1; 7 nucleotides line up with TRBD1. Losses at the gene ends were 0 bases for V and 3 bases for J; bases not matched to a gene: 2. Germline loops: CDR1 DFQATT, CDR2 SNEGSKA (reference sequence). The CDR3 totals 14 residues. CDR3 loop: CSARDRGFYNEQFF. The CDR3 coding sequence is TGCAGTGCTAGAGACAGGGGGTTCTACAATGAGCAGTTCTTC.

This clonotype was counted a few times. The chain has TRBV13 and TRBJ2-7; D perhaps matches TRBD2 (5 bases). Deletions cut 7 bases from V and 2 bases from J, with 15 bases between. The CDR3 sequence is 14 residues long. Germline CDR1 reads PRHDT; CDR2 reads FYEKMQ (reference sequence). In nucleotides, the CDR3 is TGTGCCAGCACCGAATCCGGGATCCCCTACGAGCAGTACTTC. Translating it yields CASTESGIPYEQYF.

This clonotype turned up a few times. The gene calls are TRBV7-9 and TRBJ2-4; D is unresolved. CDR3 size: 11 residues. Between the trimmed V and J ends, which lost 3 bases and 14 bases, there was a span of 11 bases. In germline, CDR1 is SEHNR, CDR2 FQNEAQ (reference sequence). The CDR3, as DNA: TGTGCCAGCAGCTTTGAAGGTGGGGAGTACTTC. Protein sequence: CASSFEGGEYF.

This clonotype occurred many times. The genes are TRBV28 and TRBJ1-4, with D maybe TRBD1 (6 bases). The germline gives CDR1 MDHEN, CDR2 SYDVKM. Trimming took 5 bases from V and 7 from J, leaving 14 bases between them. The CDR3 is 14 residues long. The DNA for the CDR3 is TGTGCCAGCAGTCCCCTACAGGGTGCTGAAAAACTGTTTTTT. Encoded protein: CASSPLQGAEKLFF.

J is TRBJ2-1 and V is TRBV5-1; 7 positions match TRBD2. The CDR3 has 15 residues. V was pared by 5 bases and J by 6 bases, with 11 bases of the junction left unmatched. Germline CDR1 reads SGHRS; CDR2 reads YFSETQ. The CDR3 sequence: CASSPSAGDGNEQFF. CDR3 nucleotides: TGCGCCAGCAGTCCGTCGGCGGGAGATGGCAATGAGCAGTTCTTC.

This clonotype was seen repeatedly, ten times or more. The chain recombines TRBV7-9 with TRBJ2-1, with D perhaps TRBD2 (6 bases). Trimming removed 6 bases from V and 7 bases from J, with 10 bases in between. Germline V lookup: CDR1 SEHNR, CDR2 FQNEAQ (reference sequence). The CDR3 contains 12 residues. Here the CDR3 reads CASRGGRNEQFF. Here the CDR3 DNA reads TGTGCCAGCAGGGGGGGTCGGAATGAGCAGTTCTTC.

This clonotype was seen a handful of times. V gene TRBV20-1 combines with J gene TRBJ2-7, with TRBD1 matching 9 bases. The V and J ends lost 5 bases and 7 bases, in that order; junction bases with no gene match: 9. Germline V gives CDR1 DFQATT, CDR2 SNEGSKA (reference sequence). This CDR3 spans 13 amino acids. The CDR3 DNA follows: TGCAGTGCTTCAACAGGGGGCGAAGGGGAGCAGTACTTC. Translation gives CSASTGGEGEQYF.

The chain uses TRBV9 and TRBJ1-1; D uncertain. Trimming pared 0 bases from V and 1 base from J, leaving 10 bases between. From germline, CDR1 is SGDLS and CDR2 YYNGEE. The CDR3 is 15 residues long. The CDR3 spells CASSVVRHSNTEAFF. CDR3 bases: TGTGCCAGCAGCGTAGTGAGGCATTCGAACACTGAAGCTTTCTTT.

This clonotype appeared many times. The chain recombines TRBV11-2 with TRBJ1-1; 7 nucleotides match TRBD1. Germline V gene lookup returns CDR1 SGHAT and CDR2 FQNNGV. With V trimmed by 5 bases and J by 1 base, 10 bases remained unmatched. The CDR3 spans 16 residues. DNA for the CDR3: TGTGCCAGCAGCCGAGGGGGCGCTTTTGGGAACACTGAAGCTTTCTTT. This translates into CASSRGGAFGNTEAFF.